The clone carrying this T cell receptor beta chain was seen ten or more times. Its target is not known. This CDR3 region has 17 residues. CDR1 KGHDR and CDR2 SFDVKD come from the germline V gene. With 0 bases removed from V and 2 bases from J, the gap between germline ends came to 14 bases. This specimen belongs to a study of prognosis after radiotherapy for stage I lung cancer. Study-level findings and limits: It was not determined whether the expanded TCR clones were tumor-specific.

Amplification of TCR beta CDR3 from genomic DNA used two-round multiplex PCR. It was primers specific to each TRBV and TRBJ gene that first-round PCR used. TCRdb independently ran MiXCR on the multiplex PCR reads; one entry per CDR3 protein. The sample has around 26,000 distinct CDR3 sequences, about two fifths seen once. The sequences come from PBMCs, collected before or after stereotactic body radiation therapy (not recorded which). This clonotype was obtained from a donor aged 50 or older with non-small cell lung cancer. The chain joins TRBV24-1 to TRBJ2-3; D is perhaps TRBD1 or TRBD2 (5 bases each). CDR3 sequence reads: CATSDLQRDPSTDTQYF. The DNA of the CDR3 is TGTGCCACCAGTGATTTGCAAAGGGACCCCTCCACAGATACGCAGTATTTT.